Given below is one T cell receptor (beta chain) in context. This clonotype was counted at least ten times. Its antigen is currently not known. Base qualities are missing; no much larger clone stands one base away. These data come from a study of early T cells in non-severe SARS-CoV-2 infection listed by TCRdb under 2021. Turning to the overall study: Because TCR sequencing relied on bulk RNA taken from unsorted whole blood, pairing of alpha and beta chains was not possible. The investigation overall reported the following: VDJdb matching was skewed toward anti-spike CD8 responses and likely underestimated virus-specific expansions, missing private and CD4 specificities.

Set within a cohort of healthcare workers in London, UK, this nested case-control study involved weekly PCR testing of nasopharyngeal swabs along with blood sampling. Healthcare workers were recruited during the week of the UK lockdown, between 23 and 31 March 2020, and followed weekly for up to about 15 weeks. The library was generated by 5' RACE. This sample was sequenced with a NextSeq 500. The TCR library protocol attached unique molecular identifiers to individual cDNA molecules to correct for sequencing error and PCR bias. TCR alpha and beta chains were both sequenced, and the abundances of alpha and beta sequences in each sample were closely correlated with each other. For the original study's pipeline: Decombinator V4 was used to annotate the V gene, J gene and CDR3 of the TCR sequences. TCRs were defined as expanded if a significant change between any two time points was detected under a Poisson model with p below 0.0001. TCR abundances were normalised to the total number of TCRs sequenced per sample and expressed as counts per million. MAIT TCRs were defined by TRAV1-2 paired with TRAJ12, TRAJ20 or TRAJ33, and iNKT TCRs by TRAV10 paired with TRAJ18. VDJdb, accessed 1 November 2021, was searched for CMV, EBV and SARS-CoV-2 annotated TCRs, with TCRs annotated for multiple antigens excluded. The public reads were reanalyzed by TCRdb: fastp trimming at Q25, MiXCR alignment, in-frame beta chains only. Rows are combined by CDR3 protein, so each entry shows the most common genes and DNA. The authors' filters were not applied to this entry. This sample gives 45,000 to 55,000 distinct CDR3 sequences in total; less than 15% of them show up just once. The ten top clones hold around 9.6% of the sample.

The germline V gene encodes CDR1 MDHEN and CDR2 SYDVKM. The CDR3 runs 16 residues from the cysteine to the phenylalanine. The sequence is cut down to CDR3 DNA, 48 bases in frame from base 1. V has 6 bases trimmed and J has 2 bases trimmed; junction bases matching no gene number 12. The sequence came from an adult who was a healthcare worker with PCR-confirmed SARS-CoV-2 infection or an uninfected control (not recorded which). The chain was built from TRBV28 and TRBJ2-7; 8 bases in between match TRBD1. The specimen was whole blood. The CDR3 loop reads CASRARRTGKAYEQYF. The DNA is TGTGCCAGCAGAGCTCGACGGACAGGGAAGGCCTACGAGCAGTACTTC.